A selection of T cell receptor beta chains follows, all from one sample in a study of CD8 T cells in ankylosing spondylitis. A single record per CDR3 protein comes from TCRdb applying MiXCR to the 5' RACE reads. The sample includes under 150,000 distinct CDR3 sequences, roughly 13% of them seen just once. The material sequenced was blood, either unsorted or a sorted T cell fraction (not recorded which). The source is a female donor with ankylosing spondylitis or in good health (not recorded which). CDR3s include the opening cysteine and the closing phenylalanine or tryptophan. A D gene is named only where the DNA matches it firmly. Not all rows give a size; the values are once, few, many and, for expanded clones, a class.

v_gene	abundance	d_gene	j_gene	CDR3aa	CDR3nt
TRBV5-5	many	TRBD1	TRBJ1-1	CASSQQGATEAFF	TGTGCCAGCAGCCAACAGGGGGCCACTGAAGCTTTCTTT
TRBV5-1	-	-	TRBJ2-7	CASSLAQGAYEQYF	TGCGCCAGCAGCTTGGCTCAGGGCGCCTACGAGCAGTACTTC
TRBV7-2	-	-	TRBJ2-1	CASSFNPNEQFF	TGTGCCAGCAGCTTTAACCCAAATGAGCAGTTCTTC
TRBV7-2	-	TRBD1	TRBJ1-2	CASSSGTEKTF	TGTGCCAGCAGCTCCGGGACAGAGAAGACCTTC
TRBV29-1	-	-	TRBJ2-7	CSVERGDDEQYF	TGCAGCGTTGAAAGGGGAGACGACGAGCAGTACTTC
TRBV10-3	many	-	TRBJ1-1	CAISDLGLNTEAFF	TGTGCCATCAGTGATCTGGGACTGAACACTGAAGCTTTCTTT
TRBV18	-	-	TRBJ2-7	CASSLTGVYEQYF	TGTGCCAGCTCATTAACAGGAGTCTACGAGCAGTACTTC
TRBV7-2	-	-	TRBJ1-4	CTSSFRFDEKLFF	TGTACCAGCAGCTTTCGGTTCGACGAAAAACTGTTTTTT
TRBV5-1	few	TRBD1	TRBJ2-7	CASSLWGQSYEQYF	TGCGCCAGCAGCTTATGGGGACAGTCCTACGAGCAGTACTTC
TRBV28	-	-	TRBJ1-5	CASTVVGAGQPQHF	TGTGCCAGCACCGTCGTGGGGGCGGGTCAGCCCCAGCATTTT
TRBV25-1	-	TRBD2	TRBJ2-1	CASKLAGGSPGTMFF	TGTGCCAGCAAACTAGCGGGAGGCTCCCCCGGGACGATGTTCTTC
TRBV20-1	many	-	TRBJ2-1	CSARRMSGGVGQQFF	TGCAGTGCTAGAAGGATGTCTGGCGGGGTAGGTCAGCAGTTCTTC
TRBV12-3/TRBV12-4	many	-	TRBJ1-2	CASTLDHRNYGYTF	TGTGCCAGCACCCTAGACCACAGGAACTATGGCTACACCTTC
TRBV29-1	many	TRBD1	TRBJ1-1	CSGYRGVNTEAFF	TGCAGCGGCTACAGGGGGGTGAACACTGAAGCTTTCTTT
TRBV7-9	-	-	TRBJ2-3	CASSLDVPGTTDTQYF	TGTGCCAGCAGCTTAGACGTACCGGGGACCACAGATACGCAGTATTTC
TRBV20-1	many	-	TRBJ2-7	CSARAPGHRYEQYF	TGCAGTGCTAGAGCCCCGGGACACCGATACGAGCAGTACTTC
TRBV7-7	-	-	TRBJ1-1	CASTPWVGLNTEAFF	TGTGCTAGCACCCCCTGGGTAGGGTTGAACACTGAAGCTTTCTTT
TRBV7-2	few	TRBD2	TRBJ2-7	CASSILAGLYEQYF	TGTGCCAGCAGCATACTAGCGGGATTGTACGAGCAGTACTTC
TRBV29-1	-	-	TRBJ2-6	CSVGDSGANVLTF	TGCAGCGTTGGGGACTCTGGGGCCAACGTCCTGACTTTC
TRBV12-3/TRBV12-4	-	TRBD2	TRBJ2-7	CASSFRGLAAEQYF	TGTGCCAGCAGTTTTAGGGGACTAGCGGCGGAGCAGTACTTC
TRBV7-6	few	-	TRBJ1-6	CASSKVNSPLHF	TGTGCCAGCAGCAAAGTCAATTCACCCCTCCACTTT
TRBV15	many	-	TRBJ1-2	CATSRTRMAYGYTF	TGTGCCACCAGCAGAACACGGATGGCCTATGGCTACACCTTC
TRBV11-2	-	-	TRBJ1-1	CASSLGHLNTEAFF	TGTGCCAGCAGCCTGGGACACCTGAACACTGAAGCTTTCTTT
TRBV29-1	few	-	TRBJ1-2	CSVDGTATGAGYGYTF	TGCAGCGTTGACGGAACGGCCACGGGGGCAGGCTATGGCTACACCTTC
TRBV12-3/TRBV12-4	few	-	TRBJ2-3	CASSLSAGAVDTQYF	TGTGCCAGCAGTTTATCCGCAGGGGCGGTAGATACGCAGTATTTT
TRBV29-1	once	TRBD1	TRBJ2-5	CSVLEPGQGIQYF	TGTAGCGTTTTAGAGCCGGGACAGGGGATCCAGTACTTC
TRBV20-1	-	-	TRBJ2-5	CSADRTSRETQYF	TGCAGTGCCGACAGGACTAGTCGGGAGACCCAGTACTTC
TRBV28	-	TRBD1	TRBJ1-5	CASSREGQAAGSNQPQHF	TGTGCCAGCAGCCGAGAAGGACAGGCTGCGGGAAGCAATCAGCCCCAGCATTTT
TRBV3-1	many	TRBD2	TRBJ2-1	CASSLAGLNYNEQFF	TGTGCCAGCAGCCTAGCGGGTTTAAACTACAATGAGCAGTTCTTC
TRBV12-3/TRBV12-4	few	-	TRBJ2-3	CATTGPNTDTQYF	TGTGCTACCACGGGACCCAACACAGATACGCAGTATTTT
TRBV29-1	few	-	TRBJ2-6	CSVVQSSGANVLTF	TGCAGCGTAGTACAGAGCTCTGGGGCCAACGTCCTGACTTTC
TRBV28	-	-	TRBJ2-7	CASRLGYGEEYF	TGTGCCAGCAGACTAGGGTACGGCGAGGAGTACTTC
TRBV20-1	few	TRBD2	TRBJ2-1	CSAREASGNEQFF	TGCAGTGCTAGAGAGGCTAGCGGCAATGAGCAGTTCTTC
TRBV15	many	-	TRBJ2-1	CATSTDDSIHNEQFF	TGTGCCACCAGCACCGATGACTCGATACACAATGAGCAGTTCTTC
TRBV20-1	many	-	TRBJ1-4	CSASPNEKLFF	TGCAGTGCTAGCCCGAATGAAAAACTGTTTTTT
TRBV5-1	few	TRBD1	TRBJ2-3	CASSLGTGPTDTQYF	TGCGCCAGCAGCTTGGGGACAGGCCCCACAGATACGCAGTATTTT
TRBV5-1	few	TRBD1	TRBJ1-4	CASSPGQGDRGTNEKLFF	TGCGCCAGCAGCCCAGGACAGGGCGACCGAGGAACTAATGAAAAACTGTTTTTT
TRBV5-5	few	-	TRBJ2-7	CASSWGDRRSYEQYF	TGTGCCAGCAGCTGGGGGGACCGGCGCTCCTACGAGCAGTACTTC
TRBV19	few	-	TRBJ2-6	CATSSPGAGANVLTF	TGTGCCACCTCGTCGCCGGGGGCTGGGGCCAACGTCCTGACTTTC
TRBV9	many	-	TRBJ2-2	CASSPEGGTGELFF	TGTGCCAGCAGCCCGGAGGGGGGCACCGGGGAGCTGTTTTTT
TRBV29-1	few	-	TRBJ1-1	CSVAGDPAKGFEAFF	TGCAGCGTTGCTGGCGATCCAGCGAAGGGGTTTGAAGCTTTCTTT
TRBV5-1	-	TRBD2	TRBJ2-1	CASSIALADYNEQFF	TGCGCCAGCAGCATAGCTCTAGCGGATTACAATGAGCAGTTCTTC
TRBV20-1	few	-	TRBJ2-1	CSASKPEANEQFF	TGCAGTGCTAGTAAACCGGAGGCTAATGAGCAGTTCTTC
TRBV7-9	-	-	TRBJ1-5	CASSPGEYSNQPQHF	TGTGCCAGCAGTCCTGGGGAATATAGCAATCAGCCCCAGCATTTT
TRBV7-2	many	TRBD1	TRBJ2-5	CASSLATGTVKWETQYF	TGTGCCAGCAGCTTAGCGACCGGGACAGTTAAATGGGAGACCCAGTACTTC